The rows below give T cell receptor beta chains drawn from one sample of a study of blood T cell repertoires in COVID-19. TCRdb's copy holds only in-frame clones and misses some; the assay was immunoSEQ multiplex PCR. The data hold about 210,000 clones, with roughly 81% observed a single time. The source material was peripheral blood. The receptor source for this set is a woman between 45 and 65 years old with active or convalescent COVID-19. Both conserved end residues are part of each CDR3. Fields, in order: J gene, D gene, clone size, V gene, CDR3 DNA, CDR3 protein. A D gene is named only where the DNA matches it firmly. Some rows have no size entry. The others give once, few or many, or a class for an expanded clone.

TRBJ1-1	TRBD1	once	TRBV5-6	TGTGCCAGCAGCGGGAACAGGGGACACACTGAAGCTTTCTTT	CASSGNRGHTEAFF
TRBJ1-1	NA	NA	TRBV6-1	TGTGCCAGCAGTGAATCTGCCGTCGTGAAACAGGGAGTCAACACTGAAGCTTTCTTT	CASSESAVVKQGVNTEAFF
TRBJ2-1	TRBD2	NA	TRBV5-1	TGCGCCAGCAGCCCTGGCCAGGGAGGGTACAATGAGCAGTTCTTC	CASSPGQGGYNEQFF
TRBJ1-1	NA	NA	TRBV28	TGTGCCAGCAGTTTCCCACAGAGGGTACAGGGAGCTTTCTTT	CASSFPQRVQGAFF
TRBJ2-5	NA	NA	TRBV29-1	TGCAGCGTTGAATTCTTAGAGACCCAGTACTTC	CSVEFLETQYF
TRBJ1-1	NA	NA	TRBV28	TGTGCCAGCAGTAAGGCGGGATCGAACACTGAAGCTTTCTTT	CASSKAGSNTEAFF
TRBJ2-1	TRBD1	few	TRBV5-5	TGTGCCAGCAGCCCCCCAGGGGTATTGGGACAGGGGGATGGTGAGCAGTTCTTC	CASSPPGVLGQGDGEQFF
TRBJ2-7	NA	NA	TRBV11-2	TGTGCCAGCAGTCCGCGGCCCTACGAGCAGTACTTC	CASSPRPYEQYF
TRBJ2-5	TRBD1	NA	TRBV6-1	TGTGCCAGCAGTGAATCCCCAGGGGGCGGAGAGACCCAGTACTTC	CASSESPGGGETQYF
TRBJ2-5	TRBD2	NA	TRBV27	TGTGCCAGCACCAGACTAGCCGGAGAGACCCAGTACTTC	CASTRLAGETQYF
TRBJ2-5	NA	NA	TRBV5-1	TGCGCCAGCAGCTTGGCCGGGAGAGGCGAGACCCAGTACTTC	CASSLAGRGETQYF
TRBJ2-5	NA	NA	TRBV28	TGTGCCAGCAGCCTACTAGCACAAGAGACCCAGTACTTC	CASSLLAQETQYF
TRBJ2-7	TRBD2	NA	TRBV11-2	TGTGCCAGCAGCCCCCGGTTAGCGGGCGTCTCCTACGAGCAGTACTTC	CASSPRLAGVSYEQYF